Following are 9 T cell receptor beta chains from one sample sequenced in a study of cytomegalovirus exposure and HLA in healthy donors. PCR primers comprised 60 Vbeta and 13 Jbeta primers. TCRdb's table, derived via immunoSEQ multiplex PCR, lists solely in-frame clones and lacks some. Among approximately 150,000 clones listed, 75% to 85% were seen once. The specimen was PBMCs. These receptors originate from a man aged 50 or older in good health and CMV-seropositive.

A few counts support this clone. J is TRBJ2-2 and V is TRBV27; possibly TRBD2 for D (6 bases). The V gene lost 5 bases and the J gene lost 1 base, with 20 bases spanning the gap. This CDR3 has 18 amino acids. Looked up from germline, CDR1 is MNHEY and CDR2 is SMNVEV (reference sequence). CDR3 nucleotide sequence: TGTGCCAGCAGTCCCAGCGGGCTTAGACATAGGAACACCGGGGAGCTGTTTTTT. Protein sequence: CASSPSGLRHRNTGELFF.

J is TRBJ1-2 and V is TRBV7-2; 7 bases agree with TRBD1. V gave up 1 base and J gave up 7 bases; unmatched junction bases: 9. CDR3 length: 15 amino acids. Germline-derived CDR1 and CDR2 are SGHTA and FQGNSA. The CDR3 reads CASSLEITGAAGYTF. The CDR3 nucleotides are TGTGCCAGCAGCTTAGAAATTACAGGGGCGGCTGGCTACACCTTC.

The count of this clone is one. The rearrangement uses TRBV4-2 and TRBJ2-2; TRBD2 agrees at 9 bases. Losses at the gene ends were 0 bases for V and 8 bases for J; bases not matched to a gene: 13. Germline lookup yields CDR1 LGHNA and CDR2 YNFKEQ. CDR3 length: 18 amino acids. CDR3 coding DNA: TGTGCCAGCAGCCAAGATTCACCGGCTAGCGGGGCCCCTGGGGAGCTGTTTTTT. This translates into CASSQDSPASGAPGELFF.

Comment on this clone: Its ends do not fully match the called genes, so a read error is possible. The rearrangement joins TRBV7-2 to TRBJ2-5, with TRBD2 matching 9 bases. CDR3 length: 15 amino acids. Germline V gene data show CDR1 as SGHTA and CDR2 as FQGNSA. CDR3 protein: CASSVAGVTQETQYF. For the CDR3, the DNA is TGTGCCAGCAGCGTAGCGGGAGTGACCCAAGAGACCCAGTACTTC.

CDR3 amino acids: CASAPGTNYGYTF. In nucleotides, the CDR3 is TGTGCCAGCGCACCCGGGACTAACTATGGCTACACCTTC. V is TRBV2 and J is TRBJ1-2; no clear D gene. The CDR3 length is 13 residues. Germline V gene lookup returns CDR1 SNHLY and CDR2 FYNNEI. V was clipped by 8 bases and J by 0 bases, with 10 bases between them.

The rearrangement joins TRBV14 to TRBJ1-2, with a tentative D call TRBD1 (5 bases). The CDR3 runs 12 residues. V was clipped by 4 bases and J by 8 bases, with 11 bases between them. CDR1 and CDR2 from the germline V gene are SGHDN and FVKESK. The CDR3 is CASSLQGGGYTF. CDR3 in DNA: TGTGCCAGCAGCCTCCAGGGAGGGGGCTACACCTTC. The full variable domain, completed using reference TRBV14 and TRBJ1-2, is EAGVTQFPSHSVIEKGQTVTLRCDPISGHDNLYWYRRVMGKEIKFLLHFVKESKQDESGMPNNRFLAERTGGTYSTLKVQPAELEDSGVYFCASSLQGGGYTFGSGTRLTVV.

The rearrangement joins TRBV6-1 to TRBJ1-1; perhaps TRBD1 as D (5 bases). The CDR3 runs 11 residues. Germline lookup yields CDR1 MNHNS and CDR2 SASEGT. Between the trimmed V and J ends, which lost 6 bases and 11 bases, there was a span of 13 bases. This chain's CDR3 is CASRDRARAFF. Written as DNA, the CDR3 is TGTGCCAGCAGAGACAGAGCACGGGCTTTCTTT.

This chain uses TRBV30 with TRBJ2-2, with D hard to call. The CDR3 is made up of 13 amino acids. Trimming pared 1 base from V and 4 bases from J, leaving 7 bases between. CDR1 is GTSNPN, CDR2 SVGIG, per germline (reference sequence). CDR3 in amino acids: CAWSDRGTGELFF. The CDR3 coding sequence is TGTGCCTGGAGTGATCGCGGCACCGGGGAGCTGTTTTTT.

The V and J genes are TRBV7-6 and TRBJ1-6; D gene ambiguous. The germline V and J ends were trimmed by 2 bases and 7 bases, with 3 bases remaining between them. CDR1 and CDR2 from the germline V gene are SGHVS and FNYEAQ. The CDR3 has 12 residues. The CDR3 sequence is CASSLQNSPLHF. In nucleotides, the CDR3 is TGTGCCAGCAGCTTACAGAATTCACCCCTCCACTTT.